These 30 T cell receptor beta chains were sequenced from one sample in a study of regulatory T cells in long-lasting Graves disease. Arm-PCR of CDR3 regions with iRepertoire HTBI primers generated TCR beta libraries. TCRdb redid the calling of the multiplex PCR reads with MiXCR, one entry per CDR3 protein. The repertoire includes some 340,000 distinct CDR3 sequences, roughly 10% of them detected once, and approximately 17% sits in the top ten. Specified time point: newly diagnosed GD, antithyroid drugs for less than 3 months. The TCR library was made from RNA extracted from PBMCs. The same sample was also used in a study of T cells in Graves' hyperthyroidism and ophthalmopathy.

This sample comprised peripheral blood mononuclear cells (PBMCs), obtained at new diagnosis, from a patient treated with antithyroid drugs. These TCRs come from a young woman with Graves disease.

This sequence joins TRBV9 and TRBJ1-2, with D possibly matching TRBD1 (6 bases). Trimming took 0 bases from V and 4 from J, leaving 13 bases between them. This CDR3 has 15 residues. CDR1 and CDR2 from the germline V gene are SGDLS and YYNGEE. The CDR3 protein is CASSVAPRGGYGYTF. The DNA for the CDR3 is TGTGCCAGCAGCGTAGCTCCCAGGGGAGGCTATGGCTACACCTTC. Based on the CDR3 plus reference TRBV9 and TRBJ1-2, the full variable domain is DSGVTQTPKHLITATGQRVTLRCSPRSGDLSVYWYQQSLDQGLQFLIQYYNGEERAKGNILERFSAQQFPDLHSELNLSSLELGDSALYFCASSVAPRGGYGYTFGSGTRLTVV.

This clonotype occurred a few times. The chain carries TRBV4-1 and TRBJ1-6; D is unclear. The CDR3 spans 15 residues. Germline assignment: CDR1 MGHRA and CDR2 YSYEKL. V lost 5 bases, J lost 6 bases, and 14 bases lay in between. CDR3 amino acids: CASSFLGRPNSPLHF. The CDR3 DNA follows: TGCGCCAGCAGCTTTTTAGGCCGACCTAATTCACCCCTCCACTTT.

This clonotype was recorded many times. The DNA of the CDR3 is TGTGCCAGCAGTTACGCGGGGGTCAACACTGAAGCTTTCTTT. Translated, it gives CASSYAGVNTEAFF. The chain uses TRBV6-9 and TRBJ1-1; a possible D gene is TRBD1 (5 bases). CDR3 length: 14 amino acids. The ends were cut back, 3 bases at V and 2 bases at J, with 10 bases in the middle. Germline CDR1 reads MNHGY; CDR2 reads SVAAGI.

This clonotype was picked up a small number of times. The V call is TRBV3-1, the J call TRBJ2-5, with D perhaps being TRBD1 or TRBD2 (5 bases each). Germline V gene sequence: CDR1 LGHDT, CDR2 YNNKEL (reference sequence). The CDR3 consists of 16 residues. Trimming stripped 4 bases from V and 7 bases from J, with 22 bases between. The CDR3 sequence: CASSPYGGVQGGTQYF. Here the CDR3 DNA reads TGTGCCAGCAGCCCCTATGGGGGTGTCCAAGGTGGGACCCAGTACTTC.

This clonotype was seen at least ten times. CDR3: CASKKAALNTEAFF. CDR3 nucleotides: TGTGCCAGTAAGAAGGCAGCTTTGAACACTGAAGCTTTCTTT. V gene TRBV19 combines with J gene TRBJ1-1; D ambiguous. CDR1 is LNHDA and CDR2 is SQIVND in the germline V gene (reference sequence). This CDR3 is 14 amino acids long. The germline V and J ends were trimmed by 7 bases and 0 bases, with 12 bases remaining between them.

V is TRBV14 and J is TRBJ2-7, with 8 nucleotides matching TRBD2. Germline CDR1 reads SGHDN; CDR2 reads FVKESK. The CDR3 is made up of 14 amino acids. Germline trimming cut 6 bases from V and 0 bases from J; bases unmatched to any gene: 4. The CDR3 reads CASSKTSVSYEQYF. The DNA for the CDR3 is TGTGCCAGCAGTAAGACTAGCGTCTCCTACGAGCAGTACTTC.

There are many counts of this clonotype. V usage is TRBV4-2 and J usage is TRBJ1-5; no definite D call. V was cut by 0 bases and J by 3 bases, with 9 bases left in between. Germline V gene lookup returns CDR1 LGHNA and CDR2 YNFKEQ. The CDR3 spans 15 residues. Written as DNA, the CDR3 is TGTGCCAGCAGCCAAGATTGGCAGACCAATCAGCCCCAGCATTTT. Its translation: CASSQDWQTNQPQHF.

This clonotype was counted at least ten times. V gene TRBV12-3 or TRBV12-4 combines with J gene TRBJ2-1; TRBD1 matches at 8 bases. V shed 8 bases and J 7 bases; nucleotides not matched to a gene: 7. The CDR3 covers 13 residues. Here the CDR3 reads CASGPGGPNEQFF. In DNA, the CDR3 is TGTGCCAGCGGCCCAGGGGGCCCGAATGAGCAGTTCTTC.

This clonotype was detected ten times or more. The V and J genes are TRBV20-1 and TRBJ2-5, with D tentatively TRBD2 (7 bases). Germline V gene lookup returns CDR1 DFQATT and CDR2 SNEGSKA (reference sequence). With 7 bases removed from V and 5 bases from J, the gap between germline ends came to 14 bases. The CDR3 consists of 12 residues. CDR3 protein: CSGRRGLETQYF. In nucleotides, the CDR3 is TGCAGTGGTCGGCGGGGGCTTGAGACCCAGTACTTC.

The V gene is TRBV5-1, the J gene TRBJ2-1; a possible D gene is TRBD2 (5 bases). CDR3 size: 17 residues. V lost 1 base, J lost 0 bases, and 14 bases lay in between. Germline V lookup: CDR1 SGHRS, CDR2 YFSETQ. The CDR3 region is CASSLHFGDSSYNEQFF. The CDR3 DNA reads TGCGCCAGCAGCTTGCATTTCGGGGATAGCTCCTACAATGAGCAGTTCTTC.

In its sample, this clonotype was seen a few times. The genes are TRBV6-5 and TRBJ2-1; possible D gene TRBD2, 6 bases. The CDR3 runs 20 residues. Between the trimmed V and J ends, which lost 0 bases and 8 bases, there was a span of 29 bases. The germline V gene has CDR1 MNHEY and CDR2 SVGAGI. The CDR3 DNA reads as TGTGCCAGCAGTTACTCGACGGTTCCTAGCGCCCAAGGTAGTAGCGATGAGCAGTTCTTC. It encodes CASSYSTVPSAQGSSDEQFF.

This clonotype showed up just a few times. This chain connects TRBV6-2 or TRBV6-3 to TRBJ1-1, with no clear D. Trimming took off 5 bases at V and 0 bases at J, with 10 bases between the two ends. The CDR3 runs 14 residues. Germline V gene sequence: CDR1 MNHEY, CDR2 SVGEGT. CDR3 residues: CASSRTTVNTEAFF. The CDR3 nucleotides read TGTGCCAGCAGTCGTACTACAGTGAACACTGAAGCTTTCTTT.

The V gene is TRBV20-1, the J gene TRBJ2-3; 9 bases fit TRBD2. This CDR3 has 15 amino acids. The germline CDR1 and CDR2 sequences are DFQATT and SNEGSKA (reference sequence). The CDR3 sequence is CRPGLAPEVPDTQYF. The CDR3 region has the DNA TGCAGGCCGGGACTAGCTCCAGAGGTCCCAGATACGCAGTATTTT.

This clonotype was observed once. The chain combines TRBV29-1 with TRBJ2-4; TRBD2 matches 11 bases. Germline assignment: CDR1 SQVTM and CDR2 ANQGSEA. This CDR3 is built from 19 residues. The junction had 18 bases not matched to a gene; V was cut back by 6 bases and J by 2 bases. CDR3 DNA: TGCAGCGTCAAGAGATTTACAATAGCGGGAGGGAGGACCAAAAACATTCAGTACTTC. It yields the protein CSVKRFTIAGGRTKNIQYF.

The V call is TRBV4-1, the J call TRBJ2-4; no definite D call. Trimming shortened V by 0 bases and J by 2 bases, and 14 bases separated the two germline ends. CDR3 length equals 17 residues. Germline V gene sequence: CDR1 MGHRA, CDR2 YSYEKL. The CDR3 reads CASSQEERRHSKNIQYF. DNA of the CDR3: TGCGCCAGCAGCCAAGAGGAGAGGAGACACTCCAAAAACATTCAGTACTTC.

This clonotype was found a few times. V is TRBV20-1 and J is TRBJ2-7, with 10 bases lining up with TRBD2. The V and J ends lost 0 bases and 2 bases, in that order; junction bases with no gene match: 10. Germline V gene data show CDR1 as DFQATT and CDR2 as SNEGSKA (reference sequence). The CDR3 has 17 residues. As DNA, the CDR3 is TGCAGTGCTAGAGATACCAGCGGGAGGGCCGGGACCTACGAGCAGTACTTC. It encodes CSARDTSGRAGTYEQYF.

This clonotype has at least ten counts. The rearrangement links TRBV20-1 to TRBJ1-1, with D possibly being TRBD1 (6 bases). Between the trimmed V and J ends, which lost 6 bases and 4 bases, there was a span of 18 bases. The CDR3 covers 14 residues. Germline CDR1 is DFQATT and CDR2 is SNEGSKA (reference sequence). CDR3: CSAPPGGVGTEAFF. The CDR3 bases are TGCAGTGCCCCCCCCGGGGGCGTGGGCACTGAAGCTTTCTTT.

This clonotype turned up a few times. A much bigger clone sits one base away, suggesting this may be a read error. The chain employs TRBV6-5 and TRBJ2-7; no clear D gene. CDR3 length equals 14 residues. CDR1 is MNHEY and CDR2 is SVGAGI in the germline V gene. V gave up 2 bases and J gave up 1 base, with 9 bases separating them. In DNA, the CDR3 is TGTGCCAGCAGTTACAAGCTTCTATCCTACGAGCAGTACTTC. This translates into CASSYKLLSYEQYF.

Turning to this clonotype: Being one base from a much bigger clone, this may be a read error. The chain links TRBV5-4 to TRBJ2-2; D is ambiguous. Germline V gives CDR1 SGHNT, CDR2 YYREEE (reference sequence). This CDR3 is built from 11 residues. With 1 base removed from V and 7 bases from J, the gap between germline ends came to 2 bases. The CDR3 reads CASSLYGELFF. The CDR3 DNA is TGTGCCAGCAGCTTGTACGGGGAGCTGTTTTTT.

This clonotype has more than one count but fewer than ten. This chain uses TRBV12-3 or TRBV12-4 with TRBJ1-2; a possible D gene is TRBD1 (5 bases). There are 14 residues in the CDR3. V was clipped by 3 bases and J by 4 bases, with 12 bases between them. CDR3 amino acids: CASSFGGTIYGYTF. The CDR3 region has the DNA TGTGCCAGCAGTTTCGGGGGTACCATCTATGGCTACACCTTC.

The genes are TRBV20-1 and TRBJ2-1; D not certain. V lost 6 bases to trimming and J lost 9 bases, with 18 bases between them. This CDR3 spans 13 amino acids. From germline, CDR1 is DFQATT and CDR2 SNEGSKA (reference sequence). CDR3 nucleotide sequence: TGCAGTGCCCAGGACGGGCGGAGAAGTGAGCAGTTCTTC. As protein: CSAQDGRRSEQFF.

The chain links TRBV27 to TRBJ2-3; perhaps TRBD1 as D (7 bases). CDR1 and CDR2 (germline): MNHEY, SMNVEV (reference sequence). V lost 5 bases and J 13 bases, leaving 19 bases between the germline ends. There are 13 residues in the CDR3. DNA for the CDR3: TGTGCCAGCAGTCTAAACGGCCAGGGGGGCAAGTATTTT. Translating gives CASSLNGQGGKYF.

V is TRBV10-3 and J is TRBJ2-3; TRBD2 aligns across 13 bases. Germline loops: CDR1 ENHRY, CDR2 SYGVKD. The length of the CDR3 is 17 residues. V lost 0 bases to trimming and J lost 6 bases; unmatched junction nucleotides: 6. The CDR3 loop reads CAISESSGTSGMDTQYF. DNA for the CDR3: TGTGCCATCAGTGAGTCGAGTGGGACTAGCGGGATGGATACGCAGTATTTT.

The table lists this clonotype with many counts. The rearrangement joins TRBV11-2 to TRBJ2-7; TRBD1 is a possible D gene (6 bases). CDR3 length: 15 amino acids. Per germline, CDR1 SGHAT and CDR2 FQNNGV. Trimming cost V 2 bases and J 0 bases, with 11 bases left between them. CDR3 nucleotide sequence: TGTGCCAGCAGCTTAACAGGGATAGGCTCCTACGAGCAGTACTTC. Translating it yields CASSLTGIGSYEQYF.

There are many counts of this clonotype. The V call is TRBV6-1, the J call TRBJ1-1; D not resolved. Deletions cut 7 bases from V and 6 bases from J, with 12 bases between. The CDR3 length is 12 residues. Germline V CDR1 and CDR2: MNHNS, SASEGT. For the CDR3, the DNA is TGTGCCAGCAAGACGGATCATGCTGAAGCTTTCTTT. It yields the protein CASKTDHAEAFF.

On this clonotype: This could be a read error, since a much larger clone is one nucleotide away. This chain uses TRBV4-1 with TRBJ2-2, with 8 bases that match TRBD2. The CDR3 sequence is 16 residues long. Germline assignment: CDR1 MGHRA and CDR2 YSYEKL. V lost 3 bases, J lost 5 bases, and 8 bases stayed unmatched. CDR3 coding DNA: TGCGCCAGCAGCCAGCGGAGTAGCGGGGAAACCGGGGAGCTGTTTTTT. It is translated as CASSQRSSGETGELFF.

This clonotype was recorded at least ten times. V gene TRBV4-1 combines with J gene TRBJ1-4, with D hard to call. The germline V gene has CDR1 MGHRA and CDR2 YSYEKL. V was clipped by 1 base and J by 4 bases, with 10 bases between them. The CDR3 has 15 residues. CDR3 protein: CASSQAASLNEKLFF. CDR3 DNA sequence: TGCGCCAGCAGCCAAGCAGCTTCACTTAATGAAAAACTGTTTTTT.

This rearrangement joins TRBV7-8 to TRBJ1-1; tentative D call: TRBD1 (6 bases). The ends were cut back, 5 bases at V and 5 bases at J, with 18 bases in the middle. The CDR3 is 15 amino acids. Germline V gives CDR1 SGHVS, CDR2 FQNEAQ. The CDR3 nucleotides are TGTGCCAGCAGCCGACGGGGGGGGCAAGGTACTGAAGCTTTCTTT. Its translation: CASSRRGGQGTEAFF.

This clonotype was observed many times. This chain connects TRBV12-5 to TRBJ1-2; D is ambiguous. The CDR3 spans 13 residues. The V and J ends lost 11 bases and 4 bases respectively, with 17 bases between them. The germline CDR1 and CDR2 sequences are LGHNT and FRNRAP. Here the CDR3 DNA reads TGTGCTCTCGGGCGGCCCGACGCCTATGGCTACACCTTC. Its protein is CALGRPDAYGYTF. The full variable domain, rest sourced from reference TRBV12-5 and TRBJ1-2, is DARVTQTPRHKVTEMGQEVTMRCQPILGHNTVFWYRQTMMQGLELLAYFRNRAPLDDSGMPKDRFSAEMPDATLATLKIQPSEPRDSAVYFCALGRPDAYGYTFGSGTRLTVV.

This chain joins TRBV4-2 and TRBJ2-4, with D perhaps TRBD1 (6 bases). The CDR3 loop spans 16 amino acids. Trimming took 5 bases from V and 7 from J, leaving 21 bases between them. Germline V gene data show CDR1 as LGHNA and CDR2 as YNFKEQ. CDR3 loop: CASSSRTGQGSNIQYF. DNA for the CDR3: TGTGCCAGCAGCTCTAGAACAGGGCAGGGGTCCAACATTCAGTACTTC.